Below, 20 T cell receptor beta chains from the same sample are listed, as sequenced in a study of Graves' ophthalmopathy and Graves' hyperthyroidism. Transcripts of RNA were the source for amplifying TCR beta CDR3 regions. The workflow started with a first-round RT-PCR run with HTBI primers and then moved on to a second-round multiplex PCR. Each CDR3 protein gets one entry after TCRdb re-called the multiplex PCR reads with MiXCR. The sample carries a few hundred thousand distinct CDR3 sequences, around 16% recorded once. The sample comprised peripheral blood. The receptors here all came from a woman under 30 with Graves' ophthalmopathy.

This clonotype was observed many times. The CDR3 sequence: CSAMTVNSGNTIYF. The CDR3 bases are TGCAGTGCTATGACGGTGAACTCTGGAAACACCATATATTTT. V gene TRBV20-1 combines with J gene TRBJ1-3; D is uncertain. Germline CDR1 DFQATT, CDR2 SNEGSKA (reference sequence). The CDR3 consists of 14 residues. Trimming left V 4 bases short and J 0 bases short, with 10 bases between.

Ten or more counts support this clonotype. The chain uses TRBV6-5 and TRBJ1-3; unclear D gene. Per germline, CDR1 MNHEY and CDR2 SVGAGI. V dropped 0 bases and J dropped 0 bases, with 9 bases sitting between them. This CDR3 region has 16 residues. CDR3 loop: CASSYSTSISGNTIYF. DNA of the CDR3: TGTGCCAGCAGTTACTCGACGTCGATCTCTGGAAACACCATATATTTT.

This clonotype was seen repeatedly, ten times or more. V is TRBV7-6 and J is TRBJ1-1; D is uncertain. The germline V and J ends were trimmed by 6 bases and 2 bases, with 16 bases remaining between them. Germline V gives CDR1 SGHVS, CDR2 FNYEAQ. This CDR3 is built from 15 residues. The CDR3 region is CASSLPADSNTEAFF. The CDR3 coding sequence is TGTGCCAGCAGTTTGCCGGCGGACTCCAACACTGAAGCTTTCTTT.

This clonotype was seen a few times. The chain has TRBV7-8 and TRBJ2-7; 10 nucleotides align to TRBD2. The CDR3 spans 14 residues. V lost 6 bases to trimming and J lost 5 bases; unmatched junction nucleotides: 7. Germline lookup yields CDR1 SGHVS and CDR2 FQNEAQ. The CDR3 sequence is CASSFQREGNEQYF. The CDR3 nucleotides read TGTGCCAGCAGTTTCCAGCGGGAGGGGAACGAGCAGTACTTC.

At least ten counts were recorded for this clonotype. The chain couples TRBV6-5 to TRBJ1-2; D is uncertain. CDR1 and CDR2 (germline): MNHEY, SVGAGI. The CDR3 extends over 14 amino acids. V gave up 6 bases and J gave up 8 bases, with 19 bases separating them. The CDR3 DNA is TGTGCCAGCAGCAGAGGACGCGCCCGTCGAGGCTACACCTTC. Translation gives CASSRGRARRGYTF.

This clonotype has a count of ten or more. The rearrangement uses TRBV20-1 and TRBJ1-6, with D possibly matching TRBD1 (5 bases). V was shortened by 5 bases and J by 7 bases, with 12 bases between the two germline ends. The CDR3 sequence is 13 residues long. Germline V gene data show CDR1 as DFQATT and CDR2 as SNEGSKA (reference sequence). The CDR3 DNA follows: TGCAGTGCTGAAATGCGGGGGAATTCACCCCTCCACTTT. Translating gives CSAEMRGNSPLHF.

This clonotype appeared many times. The chain couples TRBV5-1 to TRBJ1-2; 7 nucleotides align to TRBD1. The CDR3 sequence is 15 residues long. V trimming: 3 bases; J trimming: 4 bases; junction bases outside the gene matches: 9. CDR1 is SGHRS, CDR2 YFSETQ, per germline. In nucleotides, the CDR3 is TGCGCCAGCAGCTCCCCGGGACAGACGATCTATGGCTACACCTTC. It specifies CASSSPGQTIYGYTF.

This clonotype was counted ten times or more. V gene TRBV19 combines with J gene TRBJ1-1, with D possibly matching TRBD1 (5 bases). CDR1 is LNHDA and CDR2 is SQIVND in the germline V gene (reference sequence). V lost 7 bases and J 3 bases, leaving 18 bases between the germline ends. The CDR3 contains 15 residues. The CDR3 DNA is TGTGCCAGTACCCCGCGCGGGGCCGGAGACACTGAAGCTTTCTTT. This gives the protein CASTPRGAGDTEAFF. Complete variable domain (other parts from reference TRBV19 and TRBJ1-1): DGGITQSPKYLFRKEGQNVTLSCEQNLNHDAMYWYRQDPGQGLRLIYYSQIVNDFQKGDIAEGYSVSREKKESFPLTVTSAQKNPTAFYLCASTPRGAGDTEAFFGQGTRLTVV.

This clonotype was detected many times. The J gene is TRBJ2-7, the V gene TRBV6-5; TRBD1 or TRBD2 may be the D gene (5 bases each). V shed 6 bases and J shed 3 bases, with 12 bases lying between them. This CDR3 has 13 residues. The V gene's germline CDR1 is MNHEY and CDR2 SVGAGI. For the CDR3, the DNA is TGTGCCAGCAGCGGGGACGCTGGCTACGAGCAGTACTTC. It codes for CASSGDAGYEQYF.

The V and J genes are TRBV28 and TRBJ2-7, with D possibly being TRBD1 or TRBD2 (5 bases each). This CDR3 region has 13 residues. Trimming removed 6 bases at V and 2 bases at J, with 11 bases between. The germline V gene encodes CDR1 MDHEN and CDR2 SYDVKM. CDR3 nucleotides: TGTGCCAGCAGATCGGGACCAACCTACGAGCAGTACTTC. Translating gives CASRSGPTYEQYF.

At least ten counts were recorded for this clonotype. The chain joins TRBV5-1 to TRBJ1-2; TRBD1 matches at 7 bases. With V trimmed by 4 bases and J by 5 bases, 5 bases remained unmatched. The CDR3 totals 13 residues. The germline V gene encodes CDR1 SGHRS and CDR2 YFSETQ. CDR3 nucleotides: TGCGCCAGCAGCGACAGGGAAGGGTATGGCTACACCTTC. It yields the protein CASSDREGYGYTF.

In its sample, this clonotype was seen many times. The V and J genes are TRBV28 and TRBJ1-6; D remains ambiguous. This CDR3 spans 16 amino acids. Deletions cut 3 bases from V and 8 bases from J, with 17 bases between. Germline CDR1 MDHEN, CDR2 SYDVKM. CDR3 sequence reads: CASSFGLGFVYSPLHF. The CDR3 nucleotides read TGTGCCAGCAGTTTCGGTCTAGGGTTCGTTTATTCACCCCTCCACTTT. The full variable domain, its missing parts supplied by reference TRBV28 and TRBJ1-6, is DVKVTQSSRYLVKRTGEKVFLECVQDMDHENMFWYRQDPGLGLRLIYFSYDVKMKEKGDIPEGYSVSREKKERFSLILESASTNQTSMYLCASSFGLGFVYSPLHFGNGTRLTVT.

This clonotype was seen many times. The chain has TRBV27 and TRBJ2-7; D not certain. CDR3 length equals 14 residues. Germline V gene sequence: CDR1 MNHEY, CDR2 SMNVEV (reference sequence). The germline V and J ends were trimmed by 10 bases and 1 base, with 17 bases remaining between them. This CDR3 reads CATSSGRQSYEQYF. Written as DNA, the CDR3 is TGTGCCACCAGCAGTGGAAGGCAATCCTACGAGCAGTACTTC.

This clonotype showed up many times. The chain is built from TRBV11-2 and TRBJ2-7; D might be TRBD2 (6 bases). The CDR3 has 15 residues. Looked up from germline, CDR1 is SGHAT and CDR2 is FQNNGV. With 0 bases removed from V and 2 bases from J, the gap between germline ends came to 11 bases. The CDR3 region is CASSLEAGYTYEQYF. CDR3 sequence (DNA): TGTGCCAGCAGCTTAGAGGCGGGATATACCTACGAGCAGTACTTC.

There are many counts of this clonotype. J is TRBJ1-1 and V is TRBV12-3 or TRBV12-4, with TRBD1 as a possible D gene (5 bases). V lost 7 bases to trimming and J lost 6 bases, with 15 bases between them. The CDR3 runs 13 residues. The CDR3 protein is CASNPGGIAEAFF. CDR3 nucleotides: TGTGCCAGCAATCCGGGGGGGATTGCTGAAGCTTTCTTT.

The J gene is TRBJ1-1, the V gene TRBV20-1; the match to TRBD1 covers 8 bases. V shed 5 bases and J 2 bases; nucleotides not matched to a gene: 13. The CDR3 runs 16 residues. The germline gives CDR1 DFQATT, CDR2 SNEGSKA (reference sequence). Here the CDR3 reads CSAEGTGTSLNTEAFF. The DNA of the CDR3 is TGCAGTGCTGAAGGGACAGGCACAAGCTTAAACACTGAAGCTTTCTTT.

With respect to this clonotype: It may be a read error: a sequence one base away is much more abundant. As DNA, the CDR3 is TGTGCCAGCAGTGAAGTAAGGAGGGCCGGTGTGGGTTCACCCCTCCACTTT. Its translation is CASSEVRRAGVGSPLHF. V and J are TRBV6-1 and TRBJ1-6; D unclear. The CDR3 consists of 17 residues. The V gene lost 1 base and the J gene lost 9 bases, with 19 bases spanning the gap. From germline, CDR1 is MNHNS and CDR2 SASEGT.

This clonotype was detected many times. The chain uses TRBV27 and TRBJ1-1; 7 nucleotides align to TRBD1. Unmatched junction bases numbered 1, after V lost 2 bases and J lost 1 base. Germline-derived CDR1 and CDR2 are MNHEY and SMNVEV (reference sequence). The CDR3 has 14 residues. Here the CDR3 reads CASSLRDRNTEAFF. The DNA for the CDR3 is TGTGCCAGCAGTTTACGGGACAGGAACACTGAAGCTTTCTTT.

There are many counts of this clonotype. V is TRBV2 and J is TRBJ2-5, with D unclear. V lost 7 bases and J 5 bases, leaving 5 bases between the germline ends. The CDR3 contains 10 residues. Germline loops: CDR1 SNHLY, CDR2 FYNNEI. The CDR3 protein is CASILETQYF. CDR3 in DNA: TGTGCCAGCATCCTCGAGACCCAGTACTTC.

The gene calls are TRBV20-1 and TRBJ1-2; no reliable D call. The V gene lost 6 bases and the J gene lost 0 bases, with 5 bases spanning the gap. Germline lookup yields CDR1 DFQATT and CDR2 SNEGSKA (reference sequence). The CDR3 length is 11 residues. CDR3 amino acids: CSANSNYGYTF. CDR3 DNA: TGCAGTGCCAATTCTAACTATGGCTACACCTTC.